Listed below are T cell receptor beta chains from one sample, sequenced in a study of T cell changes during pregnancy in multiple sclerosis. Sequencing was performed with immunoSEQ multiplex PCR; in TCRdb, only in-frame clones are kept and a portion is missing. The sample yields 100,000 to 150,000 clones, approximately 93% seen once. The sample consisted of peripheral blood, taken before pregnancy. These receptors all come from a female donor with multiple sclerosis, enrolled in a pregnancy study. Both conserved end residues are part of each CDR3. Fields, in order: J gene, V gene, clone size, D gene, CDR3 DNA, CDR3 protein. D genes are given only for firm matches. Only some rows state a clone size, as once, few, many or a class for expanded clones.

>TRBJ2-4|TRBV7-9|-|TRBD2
TGTGCCAGCAGCTTCGGACTAGCGGGATTGAACATTCAGTACTTC
CASSFGLAGLNIQYF
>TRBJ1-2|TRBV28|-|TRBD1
TGTGCCAGCTTCGGACAGGGGAGTTACTATGGCTACACCTTC
CASFGQGSYYGYTF
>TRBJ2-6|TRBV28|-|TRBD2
TGTGCCAGCAGCCCTGGGACTAGCGACGACAGGTCCGGGGCCAACGTCCTGACTTTC
CASSPGTSDDRSGANVLTF
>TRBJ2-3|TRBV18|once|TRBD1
TGTGCCAGCTCATCCAATACAGGGGGCCCCACAGATACGCAGTATTTT
CASSSNTGGPTDTQYF
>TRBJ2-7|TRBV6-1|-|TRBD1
TGTGCCAGCAGTGACTGGGGACAGTCCTACGAGCAGTACTTC
CASSDWGQSYEQYF
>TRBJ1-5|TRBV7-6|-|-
TGTGCCAGCAGCTTAGGGGGGCAGGGCGCCCCCCGGCAGCCCCAGCATTTT
CASSLGGQGAPRQPQHF
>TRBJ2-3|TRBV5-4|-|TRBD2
TGTGCCAGCAGCTCGAAGATGACTAGCGCAGATACGCAGTATTTT
CASSSKMTSADTQYF
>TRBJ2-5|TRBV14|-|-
TGTGCCAGCAGCCGACCACTATCACAGGGCCCTCAAGAGACCCAGTACTTC
CASSRPLSQGPQETQYF
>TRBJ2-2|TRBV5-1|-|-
TGCGCCAGCAGCTTGGCCGAGGGAAACACCGGGGAGCTGTTTTTT
CASSLAEGNTGELFF
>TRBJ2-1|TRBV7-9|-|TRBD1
TGTGCCAGCAGCGTTACAGGGGGCGGTGGCAATGAGCAGTTCTTC
CASSVTGGGGNEQFF
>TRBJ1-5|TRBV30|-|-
TGTGCCTGGAGGGGCGTTCTGAGCAATCAGCCCCAGCATTTT
CAWRGVLSNQPQHF
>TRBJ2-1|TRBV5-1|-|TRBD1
TGCGCCAGCAGCACCCGGACAGGGGGATTCTACAATGAGCAGTTCTTC
CASSTRTGGFYNEQFF
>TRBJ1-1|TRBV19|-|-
TGTGCCAGTAGTATGGGGCTTATGAACACTGAAGCTTTCTTT
CASSMGLMNTEAFF
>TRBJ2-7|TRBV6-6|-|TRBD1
TGTGCCAGCAGTTACTCGATGTCGCAGGGGGCTGACGAGCAGTACTTC
CASSYSMSQGADEQYF
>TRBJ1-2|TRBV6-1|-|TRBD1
TGTGCCAGCATCAGAACCCCTACAGGGGGTGATGGCTACACCTTC
CASIRTPTGGDGYTF
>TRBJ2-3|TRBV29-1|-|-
TGCAGCGTTGAAGCCCGCGGCGGGTCTCCAGATACGCAGTATTTT
CSVEARGGSPDTQYF
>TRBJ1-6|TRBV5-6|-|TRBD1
TGTGCCAGCAGCTTGGGGGACAGGGTTAATTCACCCCTCCACTTT
CASSLGDRVNSPLHF
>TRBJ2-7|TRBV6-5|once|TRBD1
TGTGCCAGCAGCCACAAGGGACAGGGATACGAGCAGTACTTC
CASSHKGQGYEQYF
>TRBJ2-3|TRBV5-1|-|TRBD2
TGCGCCAGCAGCTTCACTAGCGGGGGGGCCTTAGATACGCAGTATTTT
CASSFTSGGALDTQYF
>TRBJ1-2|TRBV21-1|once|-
TGTGCCAGCAGCAAGCTGCTTCGGGACAGGTGTATTCTCGGCTCCGGTGGCTACACCTTC
CASSKLLRDRCILGSGGYTF
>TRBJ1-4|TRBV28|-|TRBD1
TGTGCCAGCAGGGATGACAGGGGGAATGAAAAACTGTTTTTT
CASRDDRGNEKLFF
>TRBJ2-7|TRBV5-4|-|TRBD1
TGTGCCAGCAGCTACCCGGGACAGGGGAGCTCCTACGAGCAGTACTTC
CASSYPGQGSSYEQYF
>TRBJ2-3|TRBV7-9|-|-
TGTGCCAGCAGCTTACAGGGGTTAACAGATACGCAGTATTTT
CASSLQGLTDTQYF
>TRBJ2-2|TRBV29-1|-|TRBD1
TGCAGCGTTGAAGCCTCGGGACAGGGCTCCAGGGAGCTGTTTTTT
CSVEASGQGSRELFF
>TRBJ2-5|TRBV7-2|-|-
TGTGCCAGCAGCCGACAGAATCCCCAAGAGACCCAGTACTTC
CASSRQNPQETQYF
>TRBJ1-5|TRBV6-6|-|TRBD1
TGTGCCAGCAGTTACGGAGGGACAGGCAATCAGCCCCAGCATTTT
CASSYGGTGNQPQHF
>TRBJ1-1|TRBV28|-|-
TGTGCCAGCAGTTTGAGGCGGGGTTTGAACACTGAAGCTTTCTTT
CASSLRRGLNTEAFF
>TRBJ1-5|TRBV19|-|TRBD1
TGTGCCACGTCCCGGGACAGGGTCCGGCAGCCCCAGCATTTT
CATSRDRVRQPQHF
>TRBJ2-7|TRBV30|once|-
TGTGCCTGGAGTGCGGGTTACGAGCAGTACTTC
CAWSAGYEQYF
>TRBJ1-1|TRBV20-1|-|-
TGCAGTACGGTTTCTAACACTGAAGCTTTCTTT
CSTVSNTEAFF
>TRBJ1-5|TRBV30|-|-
TGTGCCTGGAGTTACGGGGGGGAGGGACAGCCCCAGCATTTT
CAWSYGGEGQPQHF
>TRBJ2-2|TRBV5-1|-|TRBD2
TGCGCCAGCAGCTTGGTTGCTAGCGGGAGTCGTGCCACCGGGGAGCTGTTTTTT
CASSLVASGSRATGELFF
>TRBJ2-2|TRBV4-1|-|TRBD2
TGCGCCAGCAGCCAAGAGCCAGCGGGAGTTTCCGGGGAGCTGTTTTTT
CASSQEPAGVSGELFF
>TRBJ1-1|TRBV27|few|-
TGTGCCAGCAGTTTAGGACAGCACACTGAAGCTTTCTTT
CASSLGQHTEAFF
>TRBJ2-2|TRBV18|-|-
TGTGCCAGCTCTCCCTCCGGGGGGCGGACCGGGGAGCTGTTTTTT
CASSPSGGRTGELFF
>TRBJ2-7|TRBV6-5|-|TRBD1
TGTGCCAGCACAACGACAGGGTCCTCCTACGAGCAGTACTTC
CASTTTGSSYEQYF
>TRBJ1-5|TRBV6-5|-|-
TGTGCCAGCAGTGAAGGGAGGCGGCCCCAGCATTTT
CASSEGRRPQHF
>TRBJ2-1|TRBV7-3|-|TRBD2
TGTGCCAGCAGCACGGGACTAGCGGGAGTGAATGAGCAGTTCTTC
CASSTGLAGVNEQFF
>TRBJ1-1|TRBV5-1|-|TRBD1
TGCGCCAGCAGCTCCAGACAGGGGGCAGGCACTGAAGCTTTCTTT
CASSSRQGAGTEAFF
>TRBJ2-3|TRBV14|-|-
TGTGCCAGCAGCCAGGTCACACCGGGACTTACCACAGATACGCAGTATTTT
CASSQVTPGLTTDTQYF
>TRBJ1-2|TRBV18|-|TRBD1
TGTGCCAGCTCACCGACGACAGGGATCGGCTATGGCTACACCTTC
CASSPTTGIGYGYTF
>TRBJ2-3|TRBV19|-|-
TGTGCCAGTAGTATTGTGGCTAGCATGGGCACAGATACGCAGTATTTT
CASSIVASMGTDTQYF
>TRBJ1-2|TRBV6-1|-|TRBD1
TGTGCCAGCACCCCGGACAGGGCGGGGGGCTACACCTTC
CASTPDRAGGYTF
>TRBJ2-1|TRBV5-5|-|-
TGTGCCAGCGAACACTCCAGGGATGACAATGAGCAGTTCTTC
CASEHSRDDNEQFF
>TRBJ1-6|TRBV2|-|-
TGTGCCAGTGGGTCGGGGGTGTCCTATAATTCACCCCTCCACTTT
CASGSGVSYNSPLHF
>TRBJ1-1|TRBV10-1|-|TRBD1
TGCGCCATTGCCGGGACAGGGGTTACCACTGAAGCTTTCTTT
CAIAGTGVTTEAFF
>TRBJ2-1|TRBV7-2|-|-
TGTGCCAGCAGCTTAGAAAGGGGTGGAGAGCAGTTCTTC
CASSLERGGEQFF
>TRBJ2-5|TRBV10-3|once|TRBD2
TGTGCCATCTCAGGGACGGGAGGGCAAGAGACCCAGTACTTC
CAISGTGGQETQYF
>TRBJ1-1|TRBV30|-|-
TGTGCCTGGAGTGTACGAGGGGGGGGCACTGAAGCTTTCTTT
CAWSVRGGGTEAFF
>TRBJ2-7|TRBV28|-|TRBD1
TGTGCCAGCAGCTCCCCGGGACAGGGCACCTACGAGCAGTACTTC
CASSSPGQGTYEQYF
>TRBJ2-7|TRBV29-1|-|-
TGCAGCGTTGGTCGGAACAGCTACGAGCAGTACTTC
CSVGRNSYEQYF
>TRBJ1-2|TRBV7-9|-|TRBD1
TGTGCCAGCAGCCACCAGACAGGGGATGGCTACACCTTC
CASSHQTGDGYTF
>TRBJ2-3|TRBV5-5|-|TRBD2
TGTGCCAGCAGCTTGGAGGGGGGGACTAGGCCGCCACAGTATTTT
CASSLEGGTRPPQYF
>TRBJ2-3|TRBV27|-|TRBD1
TGTGCCAGCAGTGCCCTCCGGGACAGGGACACAGATACGCAGTATTTT
CASSALRDRDTDTQYF